Presented here are 22 T cell receptor beta chains from one specimen sequenced in a study of CD8 T cells in ankylosing spondylitis. TCRdb re-called the 5' RACE reads with MiXCR, one entry per CDR3 protein. The data show a few hundred thousand distinct CDR3 sequences, around 10% seen once. The material sequenced was blood, either unsorted or a sorted T cell fraction (not recorded which). These receptors originate from a female donor with ankylosing spondylitis or in good health (not recorded which).

This clonotype has more than one count but fewer than ten. The chain's CDR3 is CSARDLVREGDTDTQYF. CDR3 nucleotide sequence: TGCAGTGCTAGAGATTTAGTTAGAGAGGGGGACACAGATACGCAGTATTTT. The J gene is TRBJ2-3, the V gene TRBV20-1, with D perhaps TRBD1 (6 bases). The CDR3 runs to 17 residues. Germline V gene lookup returns CDR1 DFQATT and CDR2 SNEGSKA (reference sequence). V was clipped by 0 bases and J by 2 bases, with 18 bases between them.

This clonotype was picked up many times. The rearrangement uses TRBV12-3 or TRBV12-4 and TRBJ1-5; 7 bases line up with TRBD1. This CDR3 spans 15 amino acids. V lost 5 bases to trimming and J lost 7 bases; unmatched junction nucleotides: 11. Written as DNA, the CDR3 is TGTGCCAGCAGTCCAGAGACAGGGAGGCAACAGCCCCAGCATTTT. Translating it yields CASSPETGRQQPQHF.

This clonotype was seen many times. The chain employs TRBV5-1 and TRBJ1-5; D ambiguous. V lost 7 bases and J 4 bases, leaving 12 bases between the germline ends. CDR1 is SGHRS, CDR2 YFSETQ, per germline. The CDR3 runs 13 residues. The CDR3 is CASRQDTNQPQHF. The CDR3 region has the DNA TGCGCCAGCCGGCAGGATACTAATCAGCCCCAGCATTTT. Full variable domain (remainder filled in from reference TRBV5-1 and TRBJ1-5): KAGVTQTPRYLIKTRGQQVTLSCSPISGHRSVSWYQQTPGQGLQFLFEYFSETQRNKGNFPGRFSGRQFSNSRSEMNVSTLELGDSALYLCASRQDTNQPQHFGDGTRLSIL.

This clonotype was seen ten or more times. The chain is built from TRBV28 and TRBJ2-1; D perhaps matches TRBD1 (6 bases). V was pared by 4 bases and J by 3 bases, with 22 bases between. The CDR3 is 18 amino acids. From germline, CDR1 is MDHEN and CDR2 SYDVKM. DNA for the CDR3: TGTGCCAGCAGTTCTGGGACGGGGACACTGACGGGCTACAATGAGCAGTTCTTC. Its translation is CASSSGTGTLTGYNEQFF.

Comments on this clonotype: This may be a read error: a much more frequent sequence differs by one nucleotide. The V and J genes are TRBV24-1 and TRBJ2-4; no clear D gene. Per the germline V gene, CDR1 is KGHDR and CDR2 is SFDVKD. CDR3 length: 13 residues. For the CDR3, the DNA is TGTGCCACCTCCTGGAGCAGCAAAAACAGTCAGTACTTC. Its translation: CATSWSSKNSQYF.

This clonotype was observed at least ten times. V and J are TRBV7-2 and TRBJ2-3; D unclear. Between the trimmed V and J ends, which lost 4 bases and 2 bases, there was a span of 10 bases. The CDR3 has 14 residues. Germline assignment: CDR1 SGHTA and CDR2 FQGNSA. For the CDR3, the DNA is TGTGCCAGCAGCTCCCGGACCCACACAGATACGCAGTATTTT. Amino acid sequence: CASSSRTHTDTQYF. Supplemented by reference TRBV7-2 and TRBJ2-3, the full variable domain reads GAGVSQSPSNKVTEKGKDVELRCDPISGHTALYWYRQSLGQGLEFLIYFQGNSAPDKSGLPSDRFSAERTGGSVSTLTIQRTQQEDSAVYLCASSSRTHTDTQYFGPGTRLTVL.

As concerns this clonotype: A single base separates this from a much larger clone, so it may be a read error. The genes are TRBV3-1 and TRBJ1-2; D is uncertain. This CDR3 is 13 amino acids long. CDR1 is LGHDT, CDR2 YNNKEL, per germline (reference sequence). The CDR3: CASSPPGLPGFTF. The CDR3 nucleotides are TGTGCCAGCAGCCCCCCGGGCCTCCCGGGCTTCACCTTC.

This clonotype has a handful of counts. V is TRBV12-3 or TRBV12-4 and J is TRBJ2-2; no clear D gene. CDR3 length: 16 amino acids. Deletions cut 5 bases from V and 4 bases from J, with 17 bases between. The CDR3 protein is CASSPRPVPGTGELFF. CDR3 in DNA: TGTGCCAGCAGTCCCCGGCCGGTGCCGGGCACCGGGGAGCTGTTTTTT.

The V and J genes are TRBV7-9 and TRBJ2-7; D may be TRBD1 (6 bases). The CDR3 sequence is 13 residues long. The V and J ends lost 6 bases and 2 bases respectively, with 11 bases between them. Per the germline V gene, CDR1 is SEHNR and CDR2 is FQNEAQ (reference sequence). CDR3 region: CASSNRDTYEQYF. The CDR3 DNA reads TGTGCCAGCAGTAACAGGGACACCTACGAGCAGTACTTC.

At least ten counts were recorded for this clonotype. This chain connects TRBV9 to TRBJ2-3; D gene ambiguous. The CDR3 sequence is 13 residues long. Germline CDR1 is SGDLS and CDR2 is YYNGEE. Trimming removed 2 bases from V and 0 bases from J, with 4 bases in between. CDR3 protein: CASSVSSTDTQYF. The CDR3 DNA is TGTGCCAGCAGCGTTTCTAGCACAGATACGCAGTATTTT.

This clonotype was found many times. The CDR3 region has the DNA TGTGCCAGCACCCTAAGTCACGGGAGTCTATCCCACGAGCAGTACTTC. This gives the protein CASTLSHGSLSHEQYF. This chain joins TRBV27 and TRBJ2-7, with a weak D call TRBD2 (6 bases). Germline V gives CDR1 MNHEY, CDR2 SMNVEV (reference sequence). CDR3 length: 16 residues. Between the trimmed V and J ends, which lost 7 bases and 5 bases, there was a span of 24 bases.

This clonotype was seen a few times. The chain recombines TRBV5-1 with TRBJ2-7, with 8 nucleotides matching TRBD1. Germline values: CDR1 SGHRS, CDR2 YFSETQ. The CDR3 has 13 residues. J lost 5 bases, V lost 7 bases, and 8 bases had no gene match. The CDR3 bases are TGCGCCAGCGGCGGGACAGGTCCCCACGAGCAGTACTTC. Its protein is CASGGTGPHEQYF.

The sample holds many counts of this clonotype. The chain links TRBV7-2 to TRBJ2-1; 9 positions match TRBD1. Germline CDR1 is SGHTA and CDR2 is FQGNSA. The CDR3 is 15 residues long. V lost 4 bases to trimming and J lost 6 bases; unmatched junction nucleotides: 7. The CDR3 is CASSYDRGAFNEQFF. CDR3 sequence (DNA): TGTGCCAGCAGCTATGACAGGGGGGCGTTCAATGAGCAGTTCTTC.

As to this clonotype: A read error may explain this, as a much larger clone is one base away. This chain links TRBV12-3 or TRBV12-4 with TRBJ2-1; TRBD2 aligns across 8 bases. The trim removed 3 bases at V and 7 bases at J, leaving 11 bases unmatched. The CDR3 contains 16 residues. CDR3 protein: CASSLTSARIRNEQFF. The CDR3 DNA reads TGTGCCAGCAGTTTGACTAGCGCGAGAATAAGGAATGAGCAGTTCTTC.

This clonotype was detected many times. The genes are TRBV7-2 and TRBJ2-1; D gene uncertain. V gave up 5 bases and J gave up 3 bases, with 17 bases separating them. The length of the CDR3 is 16 residues. Germline V lookup: CDR1 SGHTA, CDR2 FQGNSA. The CDR3 here is CASSKDPGLNYNEQFF. The CDR3, as DNA: TGTGCCAGCAGCAAAGACCCAGGCCTGAACTACAATGAGCAGTTCTTC.

This clonotype was found many times. The CDR3 sequence: CASSLASMGNSPLHF. The CDR3, as DNA: TGCGCCAGCAGCTTGGCGTCGATGGGGAATTCACCCCTCCACTTT. The genes are TRBV5-1 and TRBJ1-6, with no clear D. Trimming cost V 0 bases and J 7 bases, with 11 bases left between them. Germline CDR1 and CDR2: SGHRS and YFSETQ. CDR3 size: 15 residues.

Many counts were recorded for this clonotype. J is TRBJ2-2 and V is TRBV7-2, with 12 bases lining up with TRBD2. Trimming at V came to 4 bases and at J to 4 bases, leaving 4 bases not matched to a gene. CDR3 length: 16 amino acids. The germline V gene has CDR1 SGHTA and CDR2 FQGNSA. The CDR3 spells CASSSTSGGSTGELFF. CDR3 sequence (DNA): TGTGCCAGCAGCTCGACTAGCGGGGGTAGCACCGGGGAGCTGTTTTTT. Looking up the rest from reference TRBV7-2 and TRBJ2-2 gives the full variable domain: GAGVSQSPSNKVTEKGKDVELRCDPISGHTALYWYRQSLGQGLEFLIYFQGNSAPDKSGLPSDRFSAERTGGSVSTLTIQRTQQEDSAVYLCASSSTSGGSTGELFFGEGSRLTVL.

This clonotype has more than one count but fewer than ten. The V and J genes are TRBV20-1 and TRBJ2-2; 8 nucleotides line up with TRBD2. The length of the CDR3 is 14 residues. V lost 4 bases, J lost 2 bases, and 3 bases stayed unmatched. CDR1 DFQATT and CDR2 SNEGSKA come from the germline V gene (reference sequence). CDR3 region: CSATRTSNTGELFF. CDR3 nucleotide sequence: TGCAGTGCTACTAGGACTAGCAACACCGGGGAGCTGTTTTTT.

Many counts were recorded for this clonotype. The chain employs TRBV5-7 and TRBJ2-6; D ambiguous. TRBV5-7 counts as an open reading frame of uncertain function. The CDR3 spans 17 residues. Trimming took off 4 bases at V and 0 bases at J, with 14 bases between the two ends. The CDR3 loop reads CASSPIHQSSGANVLTF. Written as DNA, the CDR3 is TGTGCCAGCAGCCCGATACACCAGAGCTCTGGGGCCAACGTCCTGACTTTC.

This clonotype was recorded at least ten times. The V call is TRBV12-3 or TRBV12-4, the J call TRBJ1-5; no firm D call. V lost 6 bases, J lost 5 bases, and 8 bases lay in between. There are 12 residues in the CDR3. This CDR3 is CASSTLDQPQHF. CDR3 bases: TGTGCCAGCAGCACCCTCGATCAGCCCCAGCATTTT.

In this sample, this clonotype turned up many times. The V gene is TRBV6-1, the J gene TRBJ1-6; no definite D call. The CDR3 contains 14 residues. Germline V lookup: CDR1 MNHNS, CDR2 SASEGT. Trimming removed 1 base at V and 10 bases at J, with 11 bases between. The CDR3 DNA is TGTGCCAGCAGTGAAGTCTCTTCATTATCACCCCTCCACTTT. Its protein is CASSEVSSLSPLHF.

This sequence joins TRBV7-2 and TRBJ1-1; D gene unclear. The CDR3 contains 14 residues. The germline V and J ends were trimmed by 5 bases and 4 bases, with 14 bases remaining between them. Germline CDR1 is SGHTA and CDR2 is FQGNSA. CDR3 DNA: TGTGCCAGCAGCCCAGGCCCAATGATCACTGAAGCTTTCTTT. Protein: CASSPGPMITEAFF.